The 9 T cell receptor beta chains presented below share a single source sample, sequenced in a study of OX40 agonist ivuxolimab in advanced cancers. Measured with immunoSEQ multiplex PCR; TCRdb has only the in-frame clones, and not every one. The sample consists of around 60,000 clones, around 75% of them appearing once. The sequencing used CD4+ or CD8+ T cells sorted from blood, collected in a trial of the OX40 agonist ivuxolimab. The origin of the receptors is an adult with an advanced solid tumor such as melanoma, head and neck, liver or kidney cancer.

The chain has TRBV6-1 and TRBJ2-7, with D possibly TRBD1 on 6 matching bases. The length of the CDR3 is 15 residues. From germline, CDR1 is MNHNS and CDR2 SASEGT. The V end was cut by 4 bases, the J end by 0 bases, with 13 bases between. CDR3 region: CASSVLWTDSYEQYF. Here the CDR3 DNA reads TGTGCCAGCAGTGTCCTCTGGACAGACTCCTACGAGCAGTACTTC.

This clone was seen more than once but under ten times. This chain uses TRBV4-1 with TRBJ2-7; possibly TRBD2 for D (5 bases). Germline assignment: CDR1 MGHRA and CDR2 YSYEKL. V was trimmed by 4 bases and J by 0 bases, leaving 16 bases between them. CDR3 length: 16 amino acids. The CDR3 DNA sequence: TGCGCCAGCAGCCGAGAGGCGGAAAGCGGCTCCTACGAGCAGTACTTC. This codes for CASSREAESGSYEQYF.

This clone was counted once. This chain joins TRBV5-1 and TRBJ1-1; possibly TRBD1 for D (6 bases). Germline loops: CDR1 SGHRS, CDR2 YFSETQ. The CDR3 has 14 residues. Deletions cut 0 bases from V and 3 bases from J, with 9 bases between. Here the CDR3 reads CASSLDRVDTEAFF. The CDR3 nucleotides are TGCGCCAGCAGCTTGGACAGGGTGGACACTGAAGCTTTCTTT.

Comment on this clone: The sample holds other DNA sequences that translate to the same CDR3. V usage is TRBV18 and J usage is TRBJ2-1; 8 nucleotides line up with TRBD1. The germline V gene has CDR1 KGHSH and CDR2 LQKENI. The CDR3 has 16 amino acids. V shed 0 bases, J shed 3 bases, and the junction held 4 bases outside the gene matches. The chain's CDR3 is CASSPPAGGGYNEQFF. DNA for the CDR3: TGTGCCAGCTCACCACCAGCAGGGGGCGGCTACAATGAGCAGTTCTTC. Filled out from reference TRBV18 and TRBJ2-1, the complete variable domain reads NAGVMQNPRHLVRRRGQEARLRCSPMKGHSHVYWYRQLPEEGLKFMVYLQKENIIDESGMPKERFSAEFPKEGPSILRIQQVVRGDSAAYFCASSPPAGGGYNEQFFGPGTRLTVL.

The V gene is TRBV9, the J gene TRBJ1-4; no clear D gene. Germline CDR1 is SGDLS and CDR2 is YYNGEE. The CDR3 length is 14 residues. V lost 0 bases and J 4 bases, leaving 7 bases between the germline ends. The CDR3 region is CASSVAWGNEKLFF. The CDR3 DNA is TGTGCCAGCAGCGTAGCCTGGGGTAATGAAAAACTGTTTTTT.

This clone was seen just once. DNA for the CDR3: TGCGCCAGCAGCCAAGATGTTAGGGCCCGAGCCGAAAAACTGTTTTTT. This encodes CASSQDVRARAEKLFF. The V and J genes are TRBV4-1 and TRBJ1-4; D gene ambiguous. V was shortened by 0 bases and J by 8 bases, with 16 bases between the two germline ends. Germline V gene sequence: CDR1 MGHRA, CDR2 YSYEKL. This CDR3 is built from 16 residues.

The rearrangement uses TRBV6-6 and TRBJ2-7, with 7 bases identical to TRBD1. Germline loops: CDR1 MNHNY, CDR2 SVGAGI (reference sequence). V lost 6 bases and J lost 1; bases outside the gene matches: 3. The CDR3 has 13 residues. For the CDR3, the DNA is TGTGCCAGCAGGAGGACAGGATCCTACGAGCAGTACTTC. This gives the protein CASRRTGSYEQYF.

V and J are TRBV23-1 and TRBJ2-7; 8 bases match TRBD1. TRBV23-1 is classed as an ORF, of uncertain function. Trimming at V came to 10 bases and at J to 5 bases, leaving 13 bases not matched to a gene. This CDR3 region has 14 residues. Here the CDR3 DNA reads TGCGCCACCCCTCGGACAGGGAGACCCCACGAGCAGTACTTC. Encoded protein: CATPRTGRPHEQYF.

The chain is built from TRBV30 and TRBJ1-5, with no clear D. The ends were cut back, 1 base at V and 5 bases at J, with 9 bases in the middle. CDR3 length equals 13 residues. Germline values: CDR1 GTSNPN, CDR2 SVGIG (reference sequence). This CDR3 reads CAWSGGADQPQHF. In DNA form, the CDR3 reads TGTGCCTGGAGTGGCGGAGCAGATCAGCCCCAGCATTTT.